This TCR beta chain stems from a study of control samples from healthy donors and cancer patients. The table came from immunoSEQ multiplex PCR; TCRdb's copy has only in-frame clones and leaves some out. The sample has some 200,000 clones, 85% to 95% seen once. Germline values: CDR1 SGHRS, CDR2 YFSETQ. The CDR3 is made up of 14 amino acids. Trimming cost V 0 bases and J 2 bases, with 7 bases left between them. The rearrangement joins TRBV5-1 to TRBJ2-3; D is ambiguous. This receptor was obtained from a man aged 50 to 59 in good health. Sequenced sample: blood. The CDR3 coding sequence is TGCGCCAGCAGCTTGGGCCAGCACACAGATACGCAGTATTTT. Translation gives CASSLGQHTDTQYF.